One and the same sample provided the 15 T cell receptor beta chains below, sequenced in a study of identical twins. TCRdb reanalysed the 5' RACE reads using MiXCR and keeps one entry per CDR3 protein. Of under 400,000 distinct CDR3 sequences in the sample, 9% to 10% were seen once. The sequencing input was naive T cells sorted from blood. Receptors originate from a woman between 45 and 65 years old in good health.

This clonotype was observed many times. V and J are TRBV30 and TRBJ2-1; TRBD2 is a possible D gene (6 bases). Germline CDR1 reads GTSNPN; CDR2 reads SVGIG (reference sequence). V was cut by 1 base and J by 4 bases, with 14 bases left in between. This CDR3 region has 15 residues. CDR3 in amino acids: CAWSGLDRAYNEQFF. The CDR3 bases are TGTGCCTGGAGTGGACTAGATAGGGCGTACAATGAGCAGTTCTTC.

This clonotype was seen a handful of times. The chain links TRBV20-1 to TRBJ2-5; 7 bases are a match to TRBD1. Germline V lookup: CDR1 DFQATT, CDR2 SNEGSKA (reference sequence). The CDR3 extends over 14 amino acids. Trimming at V came to 5 bases and at J to 1 base, leaving 7 bases not matched to a gene. CDR3 sequence reads: CSAAGTDLQETQYF. Here the CDR3 DNA reads TGCAGTGCTGCAGGGACAGACCTCCAAGAGACCCAGTACTTC.

With respect to this clonotype: This may come from a read error, since a much larger clone is one base off. The genes are TRBV5-6 and TRBJ2-3; 11 bases match TRBD2. Germline-derived CDR1 and CDR2 are SGHDT and YYEEEE. The CDR3 runs to 16 residues. The CDR3 protein is CARRKLAGESTDTQYF. The CDR3 coding sequence is TGTGCCCGCAGAAAACTAGCGGGAGAATCAACAGATACGCAGTATTTT.

The rearrangement uses TRBV7-9 and TRBJ2-4; 12 bases are shared with TRBD1. This CDR3 has 20 residues. Germline V lookup: CDR1 SEHNR, CDR2 FQNEAQ (reference sequence). The V gene end was trimmed by 1 base and the J gene end by 3 bases; junction bases not matched to a gene: 13. In DNA, the CDR3 is TGTGCCAGCAGCTTAGAGGCGGGACAGGGGGCCCGCCCGGGCAAAAACATTCAGTACTTC. Translation: CASSLEAGQGARPGKNIQYF.

This clonotype was picked up a small number of times. The rearrangement joins TRBV24-1 to TRBJ1-4; D might be TRBD1 (6 bases). From germline, CDR1 is KGHDR and CDR2 SFDVKD. The CDR3 has 15 amino acids. V lost 3 bases, J lost 7 bases, and 14 bases lay in between. The CDR3, as DNA: TGTGCCACCAGTGATGCCGGGGGGCGAAGTGAAAAACTGTTTTTT. Translating gives CATSDAGGRSEKLFF.

In its sample, this clonotype was seen a few times. The chain joins TRBV7-9 to TRBJ2-1; TRBD2 matches at 8 bases. The trim removed 6 bases at V and 3 bases at J, leaving 7 bases unmatched. Germline V lookup: CDR1 SEHNR, CDR2 FQNEAQ (reference sequence). This CDR3 has 15 residues. CDR3 loop: CASSSGGRYYNEQFF. DNA of the CDR3: TGTGCCAGCAGTAGTGGCGGGAGGTACTACAATGAGCAGTTCTTC.

With regard to this clonotype: A read error may explain this, as a much larger clone is one base away. In DNA, the CDR3 is TGTGCCAGCACAGGTCGGGGCGAAGGCTACCCCTTC. Translation gives CASTGRGEGYPF. This sequence joins TRBV6-6 and TRBJ1-2; TRBD1 is a possible D gene (5 bases). Looked up from germline, CDR1 is MNHNY and CDR2 is SVGAGI (reference sequence). The CDR3 length is 12 residues.

This clonotype appeared many times. The chain is built from TRBV6-5 and TRBJ1-3; D ambiguous. Germline CDR1 reads MNHEY; CDR2 reads SVGAGI. CDR3 length: 11 amino acids. In nucleotides, the CDR3 is TGTGTTAGCATGTTTGGAAACACCATATATTTT. It encodes CVSMFGNTIYF.

This clonotype was seen more than once but under ten times. The V call is TRBV29-1, the J call TRBJ2-7; maybe TRBD1 (6 bases). The V and J ends lost 7 bases and 2 bases respectively, with 15 bases between them. This CDR3 is built from 13 residues. In germline, CDR1 is SQVTM, CDR2 ANQGSEA. Here the CDR3 reads CSGIRQVPYEQYF. The CDR3 DNA is TGCAGCGGAATACGACAGGTCCCCTACGAGCAGTACTTC.

There are many counts of this clonotype. V usage is TRBV13 and J usage is TRBJ2-5; 13 nucleotides line up with TRBD2. The germline V gene encodes CDR1 PRHDT and CDR2 FYEKMQ (reference sequence). The CDR3 covers 16 residues. The J segment lost 4 bases and the V segment lost 0 bases, leaving 2 bases of the junction unmatched. The CDR3 DNA reads as TGTGCCAGCAGCTTAGGAGGGACTAGCGGGACAGAGACCCAGTACTTC. Translating gives CASSLGGTSGTETQYF.

In this sample, this clonotype turned up many times. The chain carries TRBV4-1 and TRBJ1-5, with TRBD1 identical over 9 bases. Germline CDR1 MGHRA, CDR2 YSYEKL. With 3 bases clipped from V and 5 bases from J, the junction kept 8 bases outside the gene matches. The CDR3 totals 16 residues. The CDR3 nucleotides are TGCGCCAGCAGCCACCTATTGGGACAGGGTTATCAGCCCCAGCATTTT. Translation: CASSHLLGQGYQPQHF.

The chain combines TRBV12-3 or TRBV12-4 with TRBJ1-2; D is perhaps TRBD1 (5 bases). The CDR3 is 15 residues long. Trimming shortened V by 3 bases and J by 4 bases, and 15 bases separated the two germline ends. The CDR3 sequence: CASSFFDGGFYGYTF. The CDR3, as DNA: TGTGCCAGCAGTTTCTTCGACGGGGGATTCTATGGCTACACCTTC.

In this sample, this clonotype turned up many times. The chain joins TRBV6-5 to TRBJ1-2, with 7 bases identical to TRBD1. CDR1 and CDR2 from the germline V gene are MNHEY and SVGAGI. Trimming took 7 bases from V and 6 from J; bases not matched to a gene: 8. CDR3 length equals 13 residues. CDR3 sequence: CASTPTGFNGYTF. The DNA for the CDR3 is TGTGCCAGCACCCCGACAGGGTTCAATGGCTACACCTTC.

The chain recombines TRBV10-3 with TRBJ2-1, with 9 bases fitting TRBD2. The trim removed 3 bases at V and 5 bases at J, leaving 5 bases unmatched. The V gene's germline CDR1 is ENHRY and CDR2 SYGVKD. CDR3 length equals 15 residues. The CDR3 reads CAISEAGGDNNEQFF. The DNA for the CDR3 is TGTGCCATCAGTGAAGCGGGAGGTGACAACAATGAGCAGTTCTTC.

This clonotype was detected only a few times. CDR3 protein: CASRTPGLTSTDTQYF. In DNA form, the CDR3 reads TGTGCCAGCAGAACTCCGGGTCTTACAAGCACAGATACGCAGTATTTT. The chain carries TRBV7-8 and TRBJ2-3; D gene uncertain. Germline V gene data show CDR1 as SGHVS and CDR2 as FQNEAQ. The CDR3 has 16 residues. Trimming stripped 6 bases from V and 0 bases from J, with 16 bases between.